This T cell receptor beta chain derives from a study of T cells after posttransplantation cyclophosphamide. Study-level findings and limits: Donor CD8+ memory clones often dominated recipient blood repertoires at later times.

Treatment was busulfan-fludarabine conditioning, a marrow graft, and cyclophosphamide on days +3 and +4. Note on this clone: Its specificity is not known.

The protocol was immunoSEQ multiplex PCR, while the TCRdb copy is restricted to in-frame clones and leaves out a portion. The sample carries tens of thousands of clones, about 90% recorded once. The source material was PBMCs, sampled around 63 days after allogeneic stem cell transplant with posttransplant cyclophosphamide. This receptor was taken from a male patient aged 60-70 years who received an allogeneic stem cell transplant from a related donor and was CMV-positive. Some T cells may be transferred from the graft donor.

CDR3 amino acids: CASSQGSPGGVSSGYTF. In DNA form, the CDR3 reads TGCGCCAGCAGCCAAGGGTCGCCAGGGGGCGTCTCTTCTGGCTACACCTTC. The rearrangement joins TRBV4-1 to TRBJ1-2; 8 bases map to TRBD1. The CDR3 totals 17 residues. Looked up from germline, CDR1 is MGHRA and CDR2 is YSYEKL. V was pared by 1 base and J by 7 bases, with 14 bases of the junction left unmatched.